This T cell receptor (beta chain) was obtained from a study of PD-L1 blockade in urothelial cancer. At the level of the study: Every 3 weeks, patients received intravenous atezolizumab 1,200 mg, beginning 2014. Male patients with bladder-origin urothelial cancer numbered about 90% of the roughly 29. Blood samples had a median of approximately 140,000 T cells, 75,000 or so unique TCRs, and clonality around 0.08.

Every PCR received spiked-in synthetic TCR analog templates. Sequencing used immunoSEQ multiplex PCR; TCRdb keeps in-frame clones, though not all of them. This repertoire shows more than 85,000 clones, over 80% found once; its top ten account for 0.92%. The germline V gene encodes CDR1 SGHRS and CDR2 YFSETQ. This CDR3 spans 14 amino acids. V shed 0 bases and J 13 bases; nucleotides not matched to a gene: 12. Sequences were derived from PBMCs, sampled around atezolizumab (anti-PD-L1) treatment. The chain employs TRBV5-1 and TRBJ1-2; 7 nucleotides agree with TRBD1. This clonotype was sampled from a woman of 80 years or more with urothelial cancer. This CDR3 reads CASSLAGQGDTSTF. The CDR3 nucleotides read TGCGCCAGCAGCTTGGCAGGGCAGGGGGATACGAGCACCTTC.